This entry lists 26 T cell receptor beta chains sequenced from one sample in a study of T cell responses to AZD1222 COVID-19 vaccine. Assay used: immunoSEQ multiplex PCR; TCRdb lists only in-frame clones, some missing. This table holds 100,000 to 150,000 clones, about 89% found once. The sample here was peripheral blood, taken on day 0 of AZD1222 vaccination. The receptors originated from an adult in good health.

The chain couples TRBV5-1 to TRBJ2-2, with TRBD1 matching over 7 bases. Germline lookup yields CDR1 SGHRS and CDR2 YFSETQ. Germline trimming cut 0 bases from V and 0 bases from J; bases unmatched to any gene: 2. The CDR3 loop spans 16 amino acids. In nucleotides, the CDR3 is TGCGCCAGCAGCTTGGGTGGGACAGCGAACACCGGGGAGCTGTTTTTT. Protein: CASSLGGTANTGELFF.

The chain joins TRBV5-4 to TRBJ2-1, with 7 bases fitting TRBD2. V dropped 2 bases and J dropped 10; count of bases not matched to a gene: 9. CDR1 is SGHNT, CDR2 YYREEE, per germline (reference sequence). The CDR3 spans 14 residues. The CDR3 nucleotides are TGTGCCAGCAGCTTCGCGACTATCGGGGGGGAGCAGTTCTTC. This gives the protein CASSFATIGGEQFF.

The chain recombines TRBV9 with TRBJ1-6; the D is unclear. Germline V CDR1 and CDR2: SGDLS, YYNGEE. CDR3 length: 13 residues. The germline V and J ends were trimmed by 5 bases and 8 bases, with 11 bases remaining between them. This chain's CDR3 is CASSQPDHSPLHF. The CDR3 nucleotides are TGTGCCAGCAGTCAACCGGACCATTCACCCCTCCACTTT.

The CDR3 reads CASSQGRASGTHEQYF. CDR3 DNA sequence: TGTGCCAGCAGCCAAGGTAGGGCTAGCGGGACCCACGAGCAGTACTTC. The chain combines TRBV4-2 with TRBJ2-7; 9 bases align to TRBD2. The germline V gene has CDR1 LGHNA and CDR2 YNFKEQ. The CDR3 sequence is 16 residues long. J lost 5 bases, V lost 1 base, and 9 bases had no gene match.

The J gene is TRBJ2-3, the V gene TRBV10-3; D unresolved. The CDR3 contains 15 residues. Trimming cost V 3 bases and J 4 bases, with 14 bases left between them. Germline lookup yields CDR1 ENHRY and CDR2 SYGVKD. As DNA, the CDR3 is TGTGCCATCAGTGAACGTGGGAATTATCCAGATACGCAGTATTTT. This gives the protein CAISERGNYPDTQYF.

A note on this clone: Its ends do not fully match the called genes, so a read error is possible. The chain links TRBV30 to TRBJ2-7; 8 nucleotides match TRBD1. The CDR3 consists of 11 residues. In germline, CDR1 is GTSNPN, CDR2 SVGIG (reference sequence). This chain's CDR3 is CAGQDRGELSF. The DNA for the CDR3 is TGTGCCGGACAAGACAGGGGAGAACTGAGCTTC.

J is TRBJ1-4 and V is TRBV5-1; perhaps TRBD1 as D (6 bases). Germline V CDR1 and CDR2: SGHRS, YFSETQ. Trimming stripped 0 bases from V and 5 bases from J, with 14 bases between. This CDR3 region has 16 residues. In nucleotides, the CDR3 is TGCGCCAGCAGCTTGGCCTTTCGGACAGAAAATGAAAAACTGTTTTTT. It codes for CASSLAFRTENEKLFF.

This sequence joins TRBV11-2 and TRBJ2-7; TRBD2 aligns across 10 bases. Germline V CDR1 and CDR2: SGHAT, FQNNGV. V was pared by 6 bases and J by 1 base, with 12 bases of the junction left unmatched. The CDR3 length is 17 residues. CDR3: CASSLRGAGGSSYEQYF. In DNA form, the CDR3 reads TGTGCCAGCAGTCTAAGGGGAGCGGGAGGGTCTTCCTACGAGCAGTACTTC. The variable domain in full, with the rest retrieved from reference TRBV11-2 and TRBJ2-7, is EAGVAQSPRYKIIEKRQSVAFWCNPISGHATLYWYQQILGQGPKLLIQFQNNGVVDDSQLPKDRFSAERLKGVDSTLKIQPAKLEDSAVYLCASSLRGAGGSSYEQYFGPGTRLTVT.

CDR3 nucleotides: TGTGCCAGTAGTATGAAGGCGGGACGGCACTACGAGCAGTACTTC. Protein: CASSMKAGRHYEQYF. The rearrangement links TRBV19 to TRBJ2-7; possible D gene TRBD2, 6 bases. The length of the CDR3 is 15 residues. Deletions cut 3 bases from V and 3 bases from J, with 15 bases between. Germline V CDR1 and CDR2: LNHDA, SQIVND (reference sequence).

This clone was detected only once. The chain carries TRBV6-1 and TRBJ2-1; 11 nucleotides align to TRBD2. The germline gives CDR1 MNHNS, CDR2 SASEGT. The junction had 11 bases not matched to a gene; V was cut back by 2 bases and J by 5 bases. CDR3 length: 18 amino acids. The CDR3 nucleotides read TGTGCCAGCAGTGAACTAGGGACTAGCGGAACGTCGAACAATGAGCAGTTCTTC. Translated, it gives CASSELGTSGTSNNEQFF.

This clone was seen just once. V gene TRBV27 combines with J gene TRBJ1-2, with 9 bases aligning to TRBD1. The CDR3 spans 15 residues. Germline V CDR1 and CDR2: MNHEY, SMNVEV (reference sequence). The V gene end was trimmed by 8 bases and the J gene end by 5 bases; junction bases not matched to a gene: 12. In DNA, the CDR3 is TGTGCCAGCCGACAGGGGGAGTTGGTAGGATATGGCTACACCTTC. As protein: CASRQGELVGYGYTF.

The chain recombines TRBV6-5 with TRBJ1-4, with unresolved D. Germline V gives CDR1 MNHEY, CDR2 SVGAGI. The CDR3 contains 12 residues. Trimming removed 5 bases at V and 6 bases at J, with 7 bases between. The chain's CDR3 is CASSQNDEKLFF. Written as DNA, the CDR3 is TGTGCCAGCAGTCAGAACGATGAAAAACTGTTTTTT.

The V gene is TRBV11-2, the J gene TRBJ1-1; no definite D call. CDR3 length: 13 residues. With 4 bases removed from V and 1 base from J, the gap between germline ends came to 7 bases. CDR1 and CDR2 from the germline V gene are SGHAT and FQNNGV. CDR3: CASSSRGNTEAFF. In DNA, the CDR3 is TGTGCCAGCAGCTCCCGGGGGAACACTGAAGCTTTCTTT.

V gene TRBV2 combines with J gene TRBJ1-2; D is perhaps TRBD1 (6 bases). The CDR3 contains 13 residues. Trimming cost V 5 bases and J 5 bases, with 12 bases left between them. Germline V gene lookup returns CDR1 SNHLY and CDR2 FYNNEI. The CDR3 DNA is TGTGCCAGCAGTCTGTGGGGGGCGTATGGCTACACCTTC. Its translation is CASSLWGAYGYTF.

A word on this clone: This sample also contains other DNA sequences that code for the same CDR3. The rearrangement joins TRBV19 to TRBJ1-1; maybe TRBD1 (5 bases). Germline V gene data show CDR1 as LNHDA and CDR2 as SQIVND (reference sequence). The CDR3 has 13 amino acids. V was cut by 6 bases and J by 1 base, with 9 bases left in between. The CDR3 reads CASSPGGNTEAFF. The CDR3 DNA sequence: TGTGCCAGTAGCCCCGGGGGGAACACTGAAGCTTTCTTT.

Only one count was recorded for this clone. The V and J genes are TRBV18 and TRBJ1-6; a weak D match, TRBD1 (5 bases). The germline gives CDR1 KGHSH, CDR2 LQKENI. V lost 5 bases and J lost 9, with 17 bases in between. The length of the CDR3 is 15 residues. CDR3 residues: CASSAVVRGGSPLHF. DNA of the CDR3: TGTGCCAGCTCAGCGGTTGTTAGGGGAGGTTCACCCCTCCACTTT.

V and J are TRBV5-1 and TRBJ1-4; possibly TRBD1 for D (5 bases). The V gene's germline CDR1 is SGHRS and CDR2 YFSETQ. Trimming removed 4 bases from V and 4 bases from J, with 11 bases in between. CDR3 size: 14 residues. The CDR3 spells CASSPDSRNEKLFF. In DNA form, the CDR3 reads TGCGCCAGCAGCCCAGACAGCCGTAATGAAAAACTGTTTTTT.

The CDR3 DNA is TGTGCCACCAGCAACCCGACAGCCATCACGGCAGTTAACACTGAAGCTTTCTTT. This codes for CATSNPTAITAVNTEAFF. The chain uses TRBV15 and TRBJ1-1, with a possible D match to TRBD1 (5 bases). Trimming stripped 4 bases from V and 2 bases from J, with 23 bases between. Germline values: CDR1 LNHNV, CDR2 YYDKDF (reference sequence). The CDR3 loop spans 18 amino acids.

The chain uses TRBV27 and TRBJ2-3; TRBD1 or TRBD2 may be the D gene (5 bases each). CDR1 is MNHEY and CDR2 is SMNVEV in the germline V gene (reference sequence). The V gene lost 6 bases and the J gene lost 0 bases, with 10 bases spanning the gap. This CDR3 region has 14 residues. CDR3 coding DNA: TGTGCCAGCAGGGTCGGGGCCAGCACAGATACGCAGTATTTT. Translating it yields CASRVGASTDTQYF.

This chain's CDR3 is CASGLRGTDTQYF. CDR3 sequence (DNA): TGTGCTAGTGGTTTGAGGGGCACAGATACGCAGTATTTT. V usage is TRBV12-5 and J usage is TRBJ2-3, with no clear D. The CDR3 is made up of 13 amino acids. Deletions cut 2 bases from V and 1 base from J, with 4 bases between. The V gene's germline CDR1 is LGHNT and CDR2 FRNRAP. Drawing the rest from reference TRBV12-5 and TRBJ2-3, the complete variable domain is DARVTQTPRHKVTEMGQEVTMRCQPILGHNTVFWYRQTMMQGLELLAYFRNRAPLDDSGMPKDRFSAEMPDATLATLKIQPSEPRDSAVYFCASGLRGTDTQYFGPGTRLTVL.

The DNA for the CDR3 is TGCGCCAGCAGCATGACGACTAGCGGGTCCTACGAGCAGTACTTC. Translated: CASSMTTSGSYEQYF. The genes are TRBV4-1 and TRBJ2-7; 10 nucleotides line up with TRBD2. The trim removed 5 bases at V and 1 base at J, leaving 5 bases unmatched. The CDR3 contains 15 residues. Germline assignment: CDR1 MGHRA and CDR2 YSYEKL.

V gene TRBV4-1 combines with J gene TRBJ1-5; tentative D call: TRBD1 (6 bases). The ends were cut back, 0 bases at V and 1 base at J, with 13 bases in the middle. This CDR3 has 17 amino acids. CDR1 and CDR2 (germline): MGHRA, YSYEKL. The CDR3 loop reads CASSQDPGQGSNQPQHF. For the CDR3, the DNA is TGCGCCAGCAGCCAAGACCCAGGGCAGGGGAGCAATCAGCCCCAGCATTTT.

This clone was seen a handful of times. The rearrangement uses TRBV29-1 and TRBJ2-2, with 7 bases matching TRBD1. This CDR3 has 15 residues. Germline V gene lookup returns CDR1 SQVTM and CDR2 ANQGSEA. The V gene end was trimmed by 4 bases and the J gene end by 3 bases; junction bases not matched to a gene: 8. CDR3 DNA sequence: TGCAGCGTTGGACATGGGACAGATTACACCGGGGAGCTGTTTTTT. Translated, it gives CSVGHGTDYTGELFF.

The chain recombines TRBV28 with TRBJ1-3, with TRBD1 identical over 7 bases. Germline V CDR1 and CDR2: MDHEN, SYDVKM. V lost 6 bases to trimming and J lost 1 base; unmatched junction nucleotides: 9. CDR3 length: 16 residues. This CDR3 reads CASSPGYRGSGNTIYF. The CDR3 bases are TGTGCCAGCAGCCCAGGATACAGGGGATCTGGAAACACCATATATTTT.

This clone appeared once. The J gene is TRBJ1-1, the V gene TRBV5-1; 11 bases line up with TRBD1. The CDR3 is 15 residues long. After removal of 4 bases from V and 4 bases from J, the junction contained 6 bases not matched to a gene. CDR1 and CDR2 from the germline V gene are SGHRS and YFSETQ. The DNA for the CDR3 is TGCGCCAGCAGCCTTGGGACAGGGGGGCTCACTGAAGCTTTCTTT. Translated, it gives CASSLGTGGLTEAFF.

The V call is TRBV3-1 (or the pseudogene TRBV3-2), the J call TRBJ1-2; 7 bases are shared with TRBD1. With 6 bases clipped from V and 2 bases from J, the junction kept 12 bases outside the gene matches. Germline V gene data show CDR1 as LGHDT and CDR2 as YNNKEL (reference sequence). This CDR3 has 16 amino acids. CDR3 protein: CASRQLATGMNYGYTF. As DNA, the CDR3 is TGTGCCAGCAGACAACTTGCGACAGGGATGAACTATGGCTACACCTTC.